These 9 T cell receptor beta chains were sequenced from one sample in a study of shared clonotypes between healthy human individuals (TCRdb year 2020). The library was prepared using the immunoSEQ multiplex PCR assay. Held by TCRdb, this immuneACCESS table contains in-frame sequences only and omits some clones. Under half of the omission traces to an unresolved V gene where checked; the cause of the rest is unknown. Across this sample there are 1.6 million or so clones, with approximately 98.5% seen only once. The ten largest account for around 0.33% of the sample. Sequencing was carried out using naive CD4+ T cells sorted from blood. The cell subset or site label of this sample denotes: CD45RA+ positively selected. These receptor sequences come from a man in his thirties or forties in good health.

V and J are TRBV9 and TRBJ2-7; D is perhaps TRBD1 (6 bases). This CDR3 contains 13 residues. The V gene lost 4 bases and the J gene lost 5 bases, with 13 bases spanning the gap. CDR1 is SGDLS, CDR2 YYNGEE, per germline. The CDR3 DNA reads as TGTGCCAGCAGCCCGACAGGTGTCCACGAGCAGTACTTC. Translating it yields CASSPTGVHEQYF.

This clone appeared a single time. This chain uses TRBV10-2 with TRBJ2-5; D may be TRBD2 (5 bases). The V end lost 4 bases, the J end lost 4 bases, and 13 bases lay between the germline ends. Germline-derived CDR1 and CDR2 are WSHSY and SAAADI. This CDR3 spans 14 amino acids. The CDR3 region is CASSVSGFRETQYF. CDR3 bases: TGCGCCAGCAGTGTGAGCGGCTTCAGAGAGACCCAGTACTTC.

The chain is built from TRBV5-5 and TRBJ2-6; no clear D gene. CDR1 is SGHKS, CDR2 YYEKEE, per germline (reference sequence). The CDR3 is 16 amino acids. Deletions cut 4 bases from V and 2 bases from J, with 13 bases between. CDR3: CASSTAGPPGANVLTF. The DNA of the CDR3 is TGTGCCAGCAGCACCGCAGGTCCCCCTGGGGCCAACGTCCTGACTTTC.

This clone is a singleton in its sample. V usage is TRBV7-2 and J usage is TRBJ1-1, with D perhaps matching TRBD1 (6 bases). Trimming pared 7 bases from V and 0 bases from J, leaving 12 bases between. The CDR3 runs 14 residues. Germline CDR1 and CDR2: SGHTA and FQGNSA. The CDR3 here is CASTTGTLNTEAFF. CDR3 nucleotides: TGTGCCAGCACAACAGGGACCTTGAACACTGAAGCTTTCTTT.

This chain uses TRBV10-3 with TRBJ1-5, with 7 bases aligning to TRBD1. The V segment lost 0 bases and the J segment 4 bases; nucleotides outside the gene matches: 3. The length of the CDR3 is 15 residues. Germline V gene sequence: CDR1 ENHRY, CDR2 SYGVKD. CDR3 loop: CAISESRQGNQPQHF. CDR3 DNA sequence: TGTGCCATCAGTGAGTCACGACAGGGAAATCAGCCCCAGCATTTT.

The chain links TRBV7-2 to TRBJ2-1, with TRBD2 matching 12 bases. The junction had 7 bases not matched to a gene; V was cut back by 8 bases and J by 2 bases. Germline lookup yields CDR1 SGHTA and CDR2 FQGNSA. The CDR3 runs 16 residues. The CDR3 region is CASGLAGGRAYNEQFF. Written as DNA, the CDR3 is TGTGCCAGCGGGCTAGCGGGAGGGAGGGCCTACAATGAGCAGTTCTTC.

J is TRBJ1-1 and V is TRBV19; D uncertain. The CDR3 spans 13 residues. Germline CDR1 reads LNHDA; CDR2 reads SQIVND (reference sequence). V dropped 2 bases and J dropped 5 bases, with 9 bases sitting between them. Written as DNA, the CDR3 is TGTGCCAGTAGTATAAGGGAGCGGACTGAAGCTTTCTTT. This encodes CASSIRERTEAFF. The full variable domain, in which reference TRBV19 and TRBJ1-1 provide the parts outside the CDR3, is DGGITQSPKYLFRKEGQNVTLSCEQNLNHDAMYWYRQDPGQGLRLIYYSQIVNDFQKGDIAEGYSVSREKKESFPLTVTSAQKNPTAFYLCASSIRERTEAFFGQGTRLTVV.

V usage is TRBV7-9 and J usage is TRBJ2-7; 8 bases line up with TRBD2. This CDR3 is 15 amino acids long. J gave up 4 bases and V 1 base, and 6 bases lay outside the gene matches. The germline CDR1 and CDR2 sequences are SEHNR and FQNEAQ (reference sequence). The CDR3 nucleotides are TGTGCCAGCAGCTTAGAAGCGGGAGTTTATTACGAGCAGTACTTC. Translating it yields CASSLEAGVYYEQYF.

The rearrangement uses TRBV7-2 and TRBJ2-3, with D possibly TRBD2 on 6 matching bases. Germline lookup yields CDR1 SGHTA and CDR2 FQGNSA. The CDR3 totals 14 residues. V was pared by 3 bases and J by 4 bases, with 11 bases between. CDR3 bases: TGTGCCAGCAGCTTCGCGGGAACGTCAGATACGCAGTATTTT. Translation gives CASSFAGTSDTQYF.